The next 29 T cell receptor beta chains were all read from a single sample in a study of cytomegalovirus exposure and HLA in healthy donors. A multiplex PCR was run with 60 Vbeta primers and 13 Jbeta primers. Repertoires were generated with immunoSEQ multiplex PCR, while TCRdb's copy carries only in-frame clones and drops some. The table records approximately 160,000 clones, roughly 70% of them present only once. The sequenced material came from PBMCs. These receptor sequences come from a woman aged 45-65 years in good health and CMV-seropositive.

The chain joins TRBV6-4 to TRBJ2-3; TRBD2 might be the D (6 bases). Germline loops: CDR1 MRHNA, CDR2 SNTAGT. The CDR3 sequence is 14 residues long. V lost 3 bases to trimming and J lost 3 bases, with 10 bases between them. CDR3 DNA sequence: TGTGCCAGCAGTGAACGGGGAGGAACAGATACGCAGTATTTT. Translating it yields CASSERGGTDTQYF.

The V and J genes are TRBV7-8 and TRBJ1-1; D gene unclear. Per the germline V gene, CDR1 is SGHVS and CDR2 is FQNEAQ. Trimming pared 4 bases from V and 5 bases from J, leaving 11 bases between. The CDR3 length is 13 residues. The CDR3: CASSWNSGTEAFF. The DNA for the CDR3 is TGTGCCAGCAGCTGGAACTCGGGGACTGAAGCTTTCTTT.

CDR3 sequence: CASSSGMNYGYTF. The CDR3 DNA reads TGTGCCAGCAGCTCAGGTATGAACTATGGCTACACCTTC. This sequence joins TRBV5-6 and TRBJ1-2; D unresolved. V lost 3 bases and J lost 2, with 8 bases in between. The CDR3 totals 13 residues. The V gene's germline CDR1 is SGHDT and CDR2 YYEEEE.

The J gene is TRBJ1-1, the V gene TRBV6-5; TRBD1 matches 7 bases. V trimming: 6 bases; J trimming: 0 bases; junction bases outside the gene matches: 4. This CDR3 has 14 amino acids. CDR1 and CDR2 (germline): MNHEY, SVGAGI. CDR3 amino acids: CASRTGPLNTEAFF. The CDR3 DNA reads TGTGCCAGCAGGACAGGGCCCTTGAACACTGAAGCTTTCTTT.

This clone was seen a few times. The chain carries TRBV5-4 and TRBJ2-2; possibly TRBD1 for D (6 bases). Germline V gene data show CDR1 as SGHNT and CDR2 as YYREEE (reference sequence). The CDR3 is made up of 14 amino acids. V gave up 4 bases and J gave up 4 bases, with 11 bases separating them. The CDR3 sequence is CASSIGQTTGELFF. As DNA, the CDR3 is TGTGCCAGCAGCATCGGACAGACCACCGGGGAGCTGTTTTTT. The whole variable domain, filled in from reference TRBV5-4 and TRBJ2-2, reads ETGVTQSPTHLIKTRGQQVTLRCSSQSGHNTVSWYQQALGQGPQFIFQYYREEENGRGNFPPRFSGLQFPNYSSELNVNALELDDSALYLCASSIGQTTGELFFGEGSRLTVL.

The CDR3 loop reads CASSRDGGDQPQHF. CDR3 nucleotide sequence: TGTGCCAGCAGTCGGGACGGAGGGGATCAGCCCCAGCATTTT. V and J are TRBV2 and TRBJ1-5, with a weak D call TRBD1 (5 bases). V dropped 5 bases and J dropped 5 bases, with 13 bases sitting between them. The CDR3 sequence is 14 residues long. Germline-derived CDR1 and CDR2 are SNHLY and FYNNEI.

The chain carries TRBV30 and TRBJ1-6; 9 bases line up with TRBD1. CDR1 GTSNPN and CDR2 SVGIG come from the germline V gene (reference sequence). The ends lost 1 base at V and 7 bases at J; junction bases unmatched: 2. The CDR3 sequence is 14 residues long. The CDR3 protein is CAWSGGTGNSPLHF. CDR3 nucleotide sequence: TGTGCCTGGAGTGGTGGGACAGGGAATTCACCCCTCCACTTT. Complete variable domain (other parts from reference TRBV30 and TRBJ1-6): SQTIHQWPATLVQPVGSPLSLECTVEGTSNPNLYWYRQAAGRGLQLLFYSVGIGQISSEVPQNLSASRPQDRQFILSSKKLLLSDSGFYLCAWSGGTGNSPLHFGNGTRLTVT.

This clone was recorded a few times. The junction departs from germline at one end; a sequencing error may be responsible. The chain has TRBV7-9 and TRBJ2-1; TRBD2 matches at 11 bases. CDR3 size: 12 residues. CDR1 is SEHNR and CDR2 is FQNEAQ in the germline V gene (reference sequence). The CDR3 region has the DNA TGTTCCAGCAGCTTAACTAGCGGGGGTTCGTTCTTC. It is translated as CSSSLTSGGSFF.

The chain combines TRBV29-1 with TRBJ1-4; 7 bases are shared with TRBD1. In germline, CDR1 is SQVTM, CDR2 ANQGSEA. This CDR3 comprises 14 residues. The J segment lost 4 bases and the V segment lost 7 bases, leaving 9 bases of the junction unmatched. The CDR3 bases are TGCAGCGCGATGGGACAGAACTTTAATGAAAAACTGTTTTTT. Amino acids: CSAMGQNFNEKLFF.

The rearrangement joins TRBV7-7 to TRBJ2-5; maybe TRBD1 (6 bases). V dropped 0 bases and J dropped 1 base, with 9 bases sitting between them. The CDR3 has 15 residues. CDR1 is SSHAT and CDR2 is FNYEAQ in the germline V gene (reference sequence). Written as DNA, the CDR3 is TGTGCCAGCAGCTTAGCGGGACATCCCCAAGAGACCCAGTACTTC. Translation gives CASSLAGHPQETQYF.

A single count supports this clone. The chain recombines TRBV6-6 with TRBJ2-7; 11 nucleotides match TRBD2. This CDR3 has 15 amino acids. With V trimmed by 7 bases and J by 2 bases, 7 bases remained unmatched. CDR1 is MNHNY, CDR2 SVGAGI, per germline (reference sequence). The CDR3 spells CASNRLAGTTYEQYF. The CDR3 DNA is TGTGCCAGCAATCGACTAGCGGGGACAACCTACGAGCAGTACTTC.

The chain joins TRBV29-1 to TRBJ1-2; D gene unclear. The CDR3 loop spans 13 amino acids. Germline CDR1 SQVTM, CDR2 ANQGSEA. V gave up 5 bases and J gave up 4 bases, with 14 bases separating them. Here the CDR3 DNA reads TGCAGCGTTTTAGGTTACAGCTTCTATGGCTACACCTTC. Its translation is CSVLGYSFYGYTF.

Regarding this clone: The same CDR3 arises from other DNA sequences in this sample as well. The rearrangement joins TRBV6-5 to TRBJ1-5, with D maybe TRBD1 (5 bases). Germline assignment: CDR1 MNHEY and CDR2 SVGAGI. The length of the CDR3 is 14 residues. Trimming left V 0 bases short and J 6 bases short, with 9 bases between. CDR3 loop: CASSYSQEGQPQHF. CDR3 in DNA: TGTGCCAGCAGTTACTCACAGGAGGGTCAGCCCCAGCATTTT.

This chain connects TRBV11-2 to TRBJ2-7, with D tentatively TRBD2 (6 bases). From germline, CDR1 is SGHAT and CDR2 FQNNGV. V was pared by 5 bases and J by 0 bases, with 14 bases between. CDR3 length: 15 amino acids. The CDR3 nucleotides are TGTGCCAGCAGCCTCCTGCGGGACGTCTCCTACGAGCAGTACTTC. This translates into CASSLLRDVSYEQYF.

The chain carries TRBV5-1 and TRBJ1-4, with 7 bases matching TRBD1. V shed 4 bases, J shed 7 bases, and the junction held 10 bases outside the gene matches. Germline V gene sequence: CDR1 SGHRS, CDR2 YFSETQ. The CDR3 is 15 amino acids. The CDR3 protein is CASSLRQGFGEKLFF. The CDR3 nucleotides read TGCGCCAGCAGCCTGCGACAGGGTTTTGGTGAAAAACTGTTTTTT. Based on the CDR3 plus reference TRBV5-1 and TRBJ1-4, the full variable domain is KAGVTQTPRYLIKTRGQQVTLSCSPISGHRSVSWYQQTPGQGLQFLFEYFSETQRNKGNFPGRFSGRQFSNSRSEMNVSTLELGDSALYLCASSLRQGFGEKLFFGSGTQLSVL.

The chain couples TRBV27 to TRBJ2-6, with D possibly matching TRBD1 (5 bases). Germline V gene lookup returns CDR1 MNHEY and CDR2 SMNVEV (reference sequence). The V end lost 3 bases, the J end lost 0 bases, and 15 bases lay between the germline ends. The CDR3 contains 18 residues. CDR3 bases: TGTGCCAGCAGTTTCCTTTCCTCAGGGAACTCTGGGGCCAACGTCCTGACTTTC. Amino acids: CASSFLSSGNSGANVLTF. The full variable domain, with the rest looked up from reference TRBV27 and TRBJ2-6, is EAQVTQNPRYLITVTGKKLTVTCSQNMNHEYMSWYRQDPGLGLRQIYYSMNVEVTDKGDVPEGYKVSRKEKRNFPLILESPSPNQTSLYFCASSFLSSGNSGANVLTFGAGSRLTVL.

V usage is TRBV10-1 and J usage is TRBJ1-2; 8 bases line up with TRBD1. V lost 4 bases, J lost 3 bases, and 1 base stayed unmatched. The CDR3 has 13 amino acids. Looked up from germline, CDR1 is WNHNN and CDR2 is SYGVQD (reference sequence). CDR3 nucleotide sequence: TGCGCCAGCAGTGCGGGACAGGACTATGGCTACACCTTC. Residues: CASSAGQDYGYTF.

This chain connects TRBV2 to TRBJ1-1, with D maybe TRBD1 (6 bases). The CDR3 has 14 amino acids. Germline V gene sequence: CDR1 SNHLY, CDR2 FYNNEI. The germline V and J ends were trimmed by 8 bases and 0 bases, with 13 bases remaining between them. In DNA, the CDR3 is TGTGCCAGCGCCTTGACAGGACTGAACACTGAAGCTTTCTTT. Amino acid sequence: CASALTGLNTEAFF.

The V call is TRBV2, the J call TRBJ2-3; D not resolved. The ends were cut back, 4 bases at V and 2 bases at J, with 10 bases in the middle. There are 14 residues in the CDR3. Germline V CDR1 and CDR2: SNHLY, FYNNEI. CDR3 protein: CASSAVLFTDTQYF. DNA of the CDR3: TGTGCCAGCAGTGCGGTACTATTCACAGATACGCAGTATTTT.

The V gene is TRBV9, the J gene TRBJ1-1; 8 positions match TRBD1. Trimming at V came to 0 bases and at J to 4 bases, leaving 5 bases not matched to a gene. Looked up from germline, CDR1 is SGDLS and CDR2 is YYNGEE. The CDR3 runs to 15 residues. The CDR3 bases are TGTGCCAGCAGCGTAGAGGGACAGGCGGGCACTGAAGCTTTCTTT. This gives the protein CASSVEGQAGTEAFF.

The chain uses TRBV5-1 and TRBJ2-7; unclear D gene. The CDR3 is 12 residues long. Germline V gives CDR1 SGHRS, CDR2 YFSETQ. V lost 0 bases to trimming and J lost 6 bases, with 7 bases between them. CDR3 bases: TGCGCCAGCAGCTTGGACTTGGTCGAGCAGTACTTC. Its translation: CASSLDLVEQYF.

This rearrangement joins TRBV5-1 to TRBJ2-5; TRBD1 matches at 8 bases. The germline V gene encodes CDR1 SGHRS and CDR2 YFSETQ. The CDR3 has 15 amino acids. V trimming: 3 bases; J trimming: 5 bases; junction bases outside the gene matches: 9. For the CDR3, the DNA is TGCGCCAGCAGCTCCCAAGGACAGGGTTCGGAGACCCAGTACTTC. Its protein is CASSSQGQGSETQYF.

The J gene is TRBJ1-2, the V gene TRBV6-5; D is undetermined. Per the germline V gene, CDR1 is MNHEY and CDR2 is SVGAGI. V lost 5 bases and J lost 3, with 10 bases in between. The length of the CDR3 is 13 residues. CDR3 in DNA: TGTGCCAGCAGTGCCACCGGGGACTATGGCTACACCTTC. Its protein product is CASSATGDYGYTF.

The V gene is TRBV9, the J gene TRBJ2-3; 7 nucleotides agree with TRBD2. The CDR3 has 18 residues. J was trimmed by 4 bases and V by 3 bases; bases with no gene match: 17. Per germline, CDR1 SGDLS and CDR2 YYNGEE. The CDR3 reads CASSDPGGTGTLPDTQYF. CDR3 DNA: TGTGCCAGCAGCGACCCGGGGGGTACAGGAACTCTCCCAGATACGCAGTATTTT.

This chain connects TRBV5-1 to TRBJ2-1, with 7 bases identical to TRBD1. V was pared by 3 bases and J by 3 bases, with 3 bases of the junction left unmatched. Germline lookup yields CDR1 SGHRS and CDR2 YFSETQ. The CDR3 sequence is 14 residues long. The CDR3 DNA follows: TGCGCCAGCAGCTCCGGGACAGACTACAATGAGCAGTTCTTC. This encodes CASSSGTDYNEQFF.

The chain joins TRBV9 to TRBJ1-1; D is undetermined. CDR3 size: 13 residues. V lost 3 bases and J 1 base, leaving 7 bases between the germline ends. Germline values: CDR1 SGDLS, CDR2 YYNGEE. Written as DNA, the CDR3 is TGTGCCAGCAGCGCACGCGGGAACACTGAAGCTTTCTTT. Encoded protein: CASSARGNTEAFF.

The chain carries TRBV5-1 and TRBJ2-5; the match to TRBD2 covers 7 bases. The CDR3 extends over 14 amino acids. V shed 4 bases, J shed 0 bases, and the junction held 3 bases outside the gene matches. Germline CDR1 is SGHRS and CDR2 is YFSETQ. The CDR3 DNA is TGCGCCAGCAGCGGCGGGGGAAACCAAGAGACCCAGTACTTC. Protein: CASSGGGNQETQYF.

The chain joins TRBV6-6 to TRBJ1-4; perhaps TRBD1 as D (5 bases). The V and J ends lost 6 bases and 5 bases respectively, with 13 bases between them. Germline V lookup: CDR1 MNHNY, CDR2 SVGAGI (reference sequence). This CDR3 region has 14 residues. CDR3 nucleotides: TGTGCCAGCAGGAGGGGAGGGACCAATGAAAAACTGTTTTTT. As protein: CASRRGGTNEKLFF.

This chain joins TRBV2 and TRBJ2-3; TRBD2 matches at 13 bases. The germline CDR1 and CDR2 sequences are SNHLY and FYNNEI. V shed 6 bases and J 5 bases; nucleotides not matched to a gene: 5. The CDR3 sequence is 15 residues long. As DNA, the CDR3 is TGTGCCAGCAGGAGGACTAGCGGGGGAGGAGATACGCAGTATTTT. It encodes CASRRTSGGGDTQYF.